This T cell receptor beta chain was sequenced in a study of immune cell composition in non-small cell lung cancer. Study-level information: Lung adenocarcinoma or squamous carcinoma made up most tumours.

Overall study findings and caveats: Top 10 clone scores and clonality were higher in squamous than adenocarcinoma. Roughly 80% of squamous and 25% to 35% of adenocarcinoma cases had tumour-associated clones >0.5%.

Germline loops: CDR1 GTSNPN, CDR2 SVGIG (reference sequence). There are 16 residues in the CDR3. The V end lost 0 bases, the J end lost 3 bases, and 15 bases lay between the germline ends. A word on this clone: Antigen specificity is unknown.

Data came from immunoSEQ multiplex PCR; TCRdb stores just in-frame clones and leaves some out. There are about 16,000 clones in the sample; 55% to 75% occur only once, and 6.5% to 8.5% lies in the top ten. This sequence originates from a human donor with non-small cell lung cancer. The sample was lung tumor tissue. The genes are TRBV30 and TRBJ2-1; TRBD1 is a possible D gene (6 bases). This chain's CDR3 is CAWSVTGSLGYNEQFF. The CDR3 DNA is TGTGCCTGGAGTGTAACAGGGTCCCTCGGCTACAATGAGCAGTTCTTC.